The rows below give T cell receptor beta chains drawn from one sample of a study of graft-versus-host responses after intestinal transplantation. These receptors lack a known antigen. Measured with immunoSEQ multiplex PCR; TCRdb has only the in-frame clones, and not every one. The profile covers approximately 110,000 clones, with about 92% appearing a single time and roughly 0.24% taken by the ten largest. Sequencing used unstimulated CD4+ T cells sorted from spleen or lymph node cells, obtained before transplant. The receptors come from a human donor who was the organ donor for an intestinal transplant. CDR3s include the opening cysteine and the closing phenylalanine or tryptophan. A D gene is named only where the DNA matches it firmly. Expanded clones are given a class, and other clones once, few, many or no size at all.

TRBV9	.	TRBJ2-3	TRBD2	CASSVAWGRAIDTQYF	TGTGCCAGCAGCGTAGCTTGGGGGAGGGCCATAGATACGCAGTATTTT
TRBV7-9	.	TRBJ2-3	TRBD2	CASSFGLAGVVDTQYF	TGTGCCAGCAGCTTTGGACTAGCGGGAGTTGTAGATACGCAGTATTTT
TRBV5-1	.	TRBJ1-2	TRBD1	CASSLGRAGGDYGYTF	TGCGCCAGCAGCTTGGGAAGGGCAGGGGGCGACTATGGCTACACCTTC
TRBV6-5	.	TRBJ2-7	.	CASSYLASYEQYF	TGTGCCAGCAGTTACTTGGCTAGCTACGAGCAGTACTTC
TRBV5-6	few	TRBJ2-4	.	CASSRGGASKNIQYF	TGTGCCAGCAGTAGAGGGGGGGCATCCAAAAACATTCAGTACTTC
TRBV7-9	.	TRBJ2-7	.	CASSQEGREASYEQYF	TGTGCCAGCAGCCAAGAGGGACGGGAAGCCTCCTACGAGCAGTACTTC
TRBV5-4	.	TRBJ2-3	TRBD2	CASSFGGDTDTQYF	TGTGCCAGCAGCTTCGGGGGGGACACAGATACGCAGTATTTT
TRBV11-2	few	TRBJ2-7	.	CASSLGGLYEQYF	TGTGCCAGCAGCTTAGGGGGGCTCTACGAGCAGTACTTC
TRBV9	few	TRBJ1-1	.	CASSVDRDTEAFF	TGTGCCAGCAGCGTAGACAGGGACACTGAAGCTTTCTTT
TRBV28	once	TRBJ2-7	TRBD2	CASSFHRRASGRAGEQYF	TGTGCCAGCAGTTTCCACCGTCGGGCTAGCGGGAGGGCCGGGGAGCAGTACTTC
TRBV5-4	.	TRBJ1-2	.	CASSLALEYGYTF	TGTGCCAGCAGCTTGGCCTTGGAATATGGCTACACCTTC
TRBV7-9	once	TRBJ1-1	.	CASSFLRVGNTEAFF	TGTGCCAGCAGCTTTCTTCGGGTGGGGAACACTGAAGCTTTCTTT
TRBV18	once	TRBJ1-1	.	CASSPNRDMNTEAFF	TGTGCCAGCTCACCAAACCGGGACATGAACACTGAAGCTTTCTTT
TRBV19	few	TRBJ2-2	.	CASSMGPVGELFF	TGTGCCAGTAGTATGGGCCCCGTAGGGGAGCTGTTTTTT
TRBV19	.	TRBJ2-7	.	CASSIEIRTAGSYEQYF	TGTGCCAGTAGTATAGAGATTCGGACGGCGGGCTCCTACGAGCAGTACTTC
TRBV7-2	.	TRBJ2-7	.	CASSLAAHEQYF	TGTGCCAGCAGCTTAGCCGCACACGAGCAGTACTTC